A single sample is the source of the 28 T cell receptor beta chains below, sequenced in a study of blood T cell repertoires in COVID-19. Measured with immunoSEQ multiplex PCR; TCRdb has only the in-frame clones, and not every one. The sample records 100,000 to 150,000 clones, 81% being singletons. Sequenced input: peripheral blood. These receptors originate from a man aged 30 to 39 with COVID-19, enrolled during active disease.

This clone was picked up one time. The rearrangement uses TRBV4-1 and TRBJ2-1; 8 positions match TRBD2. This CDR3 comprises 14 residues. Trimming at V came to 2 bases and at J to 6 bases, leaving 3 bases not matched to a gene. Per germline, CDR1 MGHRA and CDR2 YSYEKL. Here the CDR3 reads CASSQPGLVNEQFF. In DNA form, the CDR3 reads TGCGCCAGCAGCCAACCGGGACTAGTCAATGAGCAGTTCTTC.

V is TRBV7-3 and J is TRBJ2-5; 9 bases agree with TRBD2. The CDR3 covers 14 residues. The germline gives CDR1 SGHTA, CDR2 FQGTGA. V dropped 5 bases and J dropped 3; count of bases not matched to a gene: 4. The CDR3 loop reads CASSQTSGKETQYF. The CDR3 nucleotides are TGTGCCAGCAGCCAGACTAGCGGTAAAGAGACCCAGTACTTC.

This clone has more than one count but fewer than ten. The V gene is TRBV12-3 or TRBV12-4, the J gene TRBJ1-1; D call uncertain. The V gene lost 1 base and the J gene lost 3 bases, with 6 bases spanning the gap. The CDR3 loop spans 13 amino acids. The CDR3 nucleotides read TGTGCCAGCAGTTTAGGGCAGTACACTGAAGCTTTCTTT. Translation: CASSLGQYTEAFF.

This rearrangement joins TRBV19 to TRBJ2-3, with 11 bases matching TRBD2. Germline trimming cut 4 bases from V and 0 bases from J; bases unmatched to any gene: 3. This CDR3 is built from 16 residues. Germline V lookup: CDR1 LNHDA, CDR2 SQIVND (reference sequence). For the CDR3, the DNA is TGTGCCAGTAGTACGAGGACTAGCGGGAGCACAGATACGCAGTATTTT. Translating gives CASSTRTSGSTDTQYF. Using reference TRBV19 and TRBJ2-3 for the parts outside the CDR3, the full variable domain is DGGITQSPKYLFRKEGQNVTLSCEQNLNHDAMYWYRQDPGQGLRLIYYSQIVNDFQKGDIAEGYSVSREKKESFPLTVTSAQKNPTAFYLCASSTRTSGSTDTQYFGPGTRLTVL.

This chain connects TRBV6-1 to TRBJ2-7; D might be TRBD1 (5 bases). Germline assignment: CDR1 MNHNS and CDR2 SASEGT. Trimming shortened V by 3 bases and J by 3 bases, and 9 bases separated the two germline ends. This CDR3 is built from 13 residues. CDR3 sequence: CASSEWQGYEQYF. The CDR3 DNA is TGTGCCAGCAGTGAGTGGCAGGGCTACGAGCAGTACTTC.

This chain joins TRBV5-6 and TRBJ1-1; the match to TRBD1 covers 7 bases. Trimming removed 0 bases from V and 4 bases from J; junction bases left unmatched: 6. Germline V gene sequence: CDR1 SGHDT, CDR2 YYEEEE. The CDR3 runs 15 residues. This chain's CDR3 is CASSLDRGYGTEAFF. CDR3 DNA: TGTGCCAGCAGCTTGGACAGGGGTTATGGCACTGAAGCTTTCTTT.

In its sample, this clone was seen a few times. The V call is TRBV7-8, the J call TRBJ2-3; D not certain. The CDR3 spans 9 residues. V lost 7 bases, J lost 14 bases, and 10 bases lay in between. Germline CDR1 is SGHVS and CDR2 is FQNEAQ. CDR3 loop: CASNSRPYF. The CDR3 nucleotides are TGTGCCAGCAACAGCCGCCCGTATTTT.

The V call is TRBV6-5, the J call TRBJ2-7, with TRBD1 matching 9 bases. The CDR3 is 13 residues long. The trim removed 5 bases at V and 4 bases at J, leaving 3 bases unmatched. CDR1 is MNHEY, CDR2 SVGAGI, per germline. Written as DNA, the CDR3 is TGTGCCAGCAGTCAGGGACAGGGTTACGAGCAGTACTTC. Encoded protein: CASSQGQGYEQYF.

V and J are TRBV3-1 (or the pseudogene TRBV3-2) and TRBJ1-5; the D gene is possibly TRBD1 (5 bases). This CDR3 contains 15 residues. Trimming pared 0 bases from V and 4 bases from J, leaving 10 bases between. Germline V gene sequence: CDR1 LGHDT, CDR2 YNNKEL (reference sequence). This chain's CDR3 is CASSQDLTANQPQHF. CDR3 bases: TGTGCCAGCAGCCAAGATCTGACAGCAAATCAGCCCCAGCATTTT.

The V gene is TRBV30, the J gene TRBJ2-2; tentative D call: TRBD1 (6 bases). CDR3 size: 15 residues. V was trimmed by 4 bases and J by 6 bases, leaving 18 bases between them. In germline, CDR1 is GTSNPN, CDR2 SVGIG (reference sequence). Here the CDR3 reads CAWNSGQSMAGELFF. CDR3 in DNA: TGTGCCTGGAACTCTGGACAGTCGATGGCCGGGGAGCTGTTTTTT. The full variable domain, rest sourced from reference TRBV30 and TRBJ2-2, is SQTIHQWPATLVQPVGSPLSLECTVEGTSNPNLYWYRQAAGRGLQLLFYSVGIGQISSEVPQNLSASRPQDRQFILSSKKLLLSDSGFYLCAWNSGQSMAGELFFGEGSRLTVL.

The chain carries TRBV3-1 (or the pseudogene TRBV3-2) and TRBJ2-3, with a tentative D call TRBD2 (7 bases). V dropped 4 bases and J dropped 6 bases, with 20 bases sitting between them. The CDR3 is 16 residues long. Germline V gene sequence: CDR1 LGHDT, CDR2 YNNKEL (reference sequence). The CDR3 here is CASSLAGAGVLDTQYF. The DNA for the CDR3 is TGTGCCAGCAGCCTGGCGGGGGCGGGGGTTCTGGATACGCAGTATTTT.

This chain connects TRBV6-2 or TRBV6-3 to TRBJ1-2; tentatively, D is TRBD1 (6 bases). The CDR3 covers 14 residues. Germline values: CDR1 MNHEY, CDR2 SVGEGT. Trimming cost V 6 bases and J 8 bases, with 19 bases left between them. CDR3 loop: CASSDSEQGGGYTF. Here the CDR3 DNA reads TGTGCCAGCAGCGATTCCGAACAGGGTGGAGGCTACACCTTC.

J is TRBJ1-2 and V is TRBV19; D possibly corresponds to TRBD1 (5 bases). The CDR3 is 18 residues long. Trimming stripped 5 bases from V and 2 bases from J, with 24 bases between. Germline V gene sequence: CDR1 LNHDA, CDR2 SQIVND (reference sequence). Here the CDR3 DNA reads TGTGCCAGTAGTCTAAAAGGCGGTCTATGGACATTGAACTATGGCTACACCTTC. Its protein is CASSLKGGLWTLNYGYTF.

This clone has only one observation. The CDR3 DNA reads as TGCGCCAGCAGCTCTAGGACTCAGGGGGGCGTGAACACTGAAGCTTTCTTT. It codes for CASSSRTQGGVNTEAFF. This sequence joins TRBV5-1 and TRBJ1-1; 7 bases agree with TRBD1. This CDR3 has 17 amino acids. Per germline, CDR1 SGHRS and CDR2 YFSETQ. Losses at the gene ends were 3 bases for V and 0 bases for J; bases not matched to a gene: 11.

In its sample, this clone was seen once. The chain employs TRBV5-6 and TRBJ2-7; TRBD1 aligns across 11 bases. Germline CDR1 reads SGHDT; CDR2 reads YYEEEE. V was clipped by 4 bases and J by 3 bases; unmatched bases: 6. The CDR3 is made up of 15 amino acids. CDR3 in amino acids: CASSVRDRGYYEQYF. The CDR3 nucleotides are TGTGCCAGCAGCGTCCGGGACAGGGGGTACTACGAGCAGTACTTC.

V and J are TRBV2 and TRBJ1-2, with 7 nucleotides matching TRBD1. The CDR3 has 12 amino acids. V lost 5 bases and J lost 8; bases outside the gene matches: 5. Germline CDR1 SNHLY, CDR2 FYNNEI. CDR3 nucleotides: TGTGCCAGCAGTAAAGGACAGGACGGCTACACCTTC. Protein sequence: CASSKGQDGYTF.

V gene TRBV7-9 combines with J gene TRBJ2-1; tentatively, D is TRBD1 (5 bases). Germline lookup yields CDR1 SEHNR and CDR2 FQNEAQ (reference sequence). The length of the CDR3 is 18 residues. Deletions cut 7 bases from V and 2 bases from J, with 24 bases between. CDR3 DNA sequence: TGTGCCAGCACCCCTAGTAAGGCAGGACATGTTACCTACAATGAGCAGTTCTTC. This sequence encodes CASTPSKAGHVTYNEQFF.

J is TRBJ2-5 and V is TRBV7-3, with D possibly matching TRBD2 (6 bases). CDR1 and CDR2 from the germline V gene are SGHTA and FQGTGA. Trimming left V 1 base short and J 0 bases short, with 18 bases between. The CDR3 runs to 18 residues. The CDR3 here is CASSLNGGGTLYQETQYF. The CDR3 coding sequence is TGTGCCAGCAGCTTAAATGGAGGCGGGACCTTGTACCAAGAGACCCAGTACTTC.

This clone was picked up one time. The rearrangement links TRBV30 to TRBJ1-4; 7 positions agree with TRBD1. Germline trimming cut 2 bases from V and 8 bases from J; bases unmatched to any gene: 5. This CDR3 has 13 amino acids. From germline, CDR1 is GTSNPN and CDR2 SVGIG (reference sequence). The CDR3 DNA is TGTGCCTGGAGTAAAGGGGGCTGGGAAAAACTGTTTTTT. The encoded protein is CAWSKGGWEKLFF.

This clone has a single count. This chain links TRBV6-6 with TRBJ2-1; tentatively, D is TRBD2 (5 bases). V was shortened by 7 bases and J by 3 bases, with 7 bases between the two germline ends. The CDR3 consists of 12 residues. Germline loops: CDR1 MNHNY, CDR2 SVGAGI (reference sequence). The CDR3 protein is CASTGVYNEQFF. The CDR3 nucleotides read TGTGCCAGCACCGGGGTCTACAATGAGCAGTTCTTC.

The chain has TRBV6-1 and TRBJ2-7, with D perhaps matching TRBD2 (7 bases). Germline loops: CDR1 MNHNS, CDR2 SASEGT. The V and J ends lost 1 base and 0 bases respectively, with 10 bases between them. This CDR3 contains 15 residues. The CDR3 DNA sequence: TGTGCCAGCAGTGAAGACGGGGGGCACTCCTACGAGCAGTACTTC. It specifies CASSEDGGHSYEQYF.

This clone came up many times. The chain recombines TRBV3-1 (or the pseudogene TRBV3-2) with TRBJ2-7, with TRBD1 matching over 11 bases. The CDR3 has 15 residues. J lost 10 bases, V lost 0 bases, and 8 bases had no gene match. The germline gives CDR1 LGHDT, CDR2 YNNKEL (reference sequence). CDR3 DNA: TGTGCCAGCAGCCAAGATAGGGGGGACAGGGGGAGACAGTACTTC. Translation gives CASSQDRGDRGRQYF.

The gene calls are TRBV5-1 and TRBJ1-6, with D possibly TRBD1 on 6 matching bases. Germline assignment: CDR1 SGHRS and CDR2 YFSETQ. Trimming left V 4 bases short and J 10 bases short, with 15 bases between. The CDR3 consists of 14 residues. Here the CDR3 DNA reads TGCGCCAGCAGCCCGACAGGAATAAACTCACCCCTCCACTTT. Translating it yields CASSPTGINSPLHF.

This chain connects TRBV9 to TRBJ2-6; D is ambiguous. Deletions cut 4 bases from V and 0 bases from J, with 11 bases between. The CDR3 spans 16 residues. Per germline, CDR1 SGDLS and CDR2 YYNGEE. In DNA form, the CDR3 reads TGTGCCAGCAGCTCAATCCCAATCTCTGGGGCCAACGTCCTGACTTTC. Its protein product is CASSSIPISGANVLTF.

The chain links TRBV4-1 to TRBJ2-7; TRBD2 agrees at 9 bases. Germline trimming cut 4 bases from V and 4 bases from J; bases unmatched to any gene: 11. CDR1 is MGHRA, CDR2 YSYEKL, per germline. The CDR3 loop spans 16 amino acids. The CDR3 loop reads CASSRAGGNREYEQYF. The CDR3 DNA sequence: TGCGCCAGCAGCCGCGCGGGGGGGAATAGGGAATACGAGCAGTACTTC.

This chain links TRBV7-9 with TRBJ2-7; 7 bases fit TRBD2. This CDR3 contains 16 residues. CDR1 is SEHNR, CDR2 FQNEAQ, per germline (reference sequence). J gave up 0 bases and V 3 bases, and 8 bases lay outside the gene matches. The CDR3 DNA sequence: TGTGCCAGCAGCTTTTGGGGGGGACGGTTCTCCTACGAGCAGTACTTC. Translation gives CASSFWGGRFSYEQYF.

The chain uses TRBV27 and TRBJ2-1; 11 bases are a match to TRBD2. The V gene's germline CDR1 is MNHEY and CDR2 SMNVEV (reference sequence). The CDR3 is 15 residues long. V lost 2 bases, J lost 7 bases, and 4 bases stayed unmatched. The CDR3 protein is CASSLQTSGGNEQFF. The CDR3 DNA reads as TGTGCCAGCAGTTTACAAACTAGCGGGGGTAATGAGCAGTTCTTC.

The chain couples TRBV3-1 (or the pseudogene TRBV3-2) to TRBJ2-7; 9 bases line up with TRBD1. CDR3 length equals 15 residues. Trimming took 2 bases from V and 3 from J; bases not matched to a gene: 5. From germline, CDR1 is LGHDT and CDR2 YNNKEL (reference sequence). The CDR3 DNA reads TGTGCCAGCAGCCAAATGGGACAGGGTTACTACGAGCAGTACTTC. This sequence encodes CASSQMGQGYYEQYF.